Below are 19 T cell receptor beta chains sequenced from a single sample in a study of Ad26.COV2.S vaccination and SARS-CoV-2 variants (dated by TCRdb to about 2021). Library construction relied on the immunoSEQ multiplex PCR assay. The table was pulled from immuneACCESS by TCRdb, which kept in-frame rearrangements only. Such tables lose some clones; where checked, under half of the loss comes from unresolved V genes, and the rest has no known cause. Across this sample there are 350,000 to 550,000 clones, with approximately 92% seen only once. The ten largest account for roughly 2.5% of the sample. The treatment or condition label, read with the paper, signifies: 15 to 20 received Ad26.COV2.S at low or high dose, single or two shots; several received placebo; per-sample allocation not given. Repertoires of vaccine and placebo recipients were sequenced from samples taken on day 63 after the first injection.

The input for sequencing was peripheral blood, taken in a trial of Ad26.COV2.S vaccine versus placebo. These TCRs come from a person between 18 and 65 years old who received the Ad26.COV2.S COVID-19 vaccine or a placebo.

The chain recombines TRBV5-4 with TRBJ2-3, with D tentatively TRBD2 (6 bases). The CDR3 is 17 amino acids. The germline V gene has CDR1 SGHNT and CDR2 YYREEE (reference sequence). The V and J ends lost 5 bases and 0 bases respectively, with 19 bases between them. In nucleotides, the CDR3 is TGTGCCAGCAGGGAGGAGGGGCTCTTATCAAGCACAGATACGCAGTATTTT. Protein: CASREEGLLSSTDTQYF. Drawing the rest from reference TRBV5-4 and TRBJ2-3, the complete variable domain is ETGVTQSPTHLIKTRGQQVTLRCSSQSGHNTVSWYQQALGQGPQFIFQYYREEENGRGNFPPRFSGLQFPNYSSELNVNALELDDSALYLCASREEGLLSSTDTQYFGPGTRLTVL.

The V call is TRBV18, the J call TRBJ2-1; 7 nucleotides align to TRBD1. Germline V gene data show CDR1 as KGHSH and CDR2 as LQKENI. The CDR3 has 14 amino acids. The ends lost 3 bases at V and 4 bases at J; junction bases unmatched: 3. CDR3 in amino acids: CASSPRQGYNEQFF. CDR3 DNA sequence: TGTGCCAGCTCACCCCGACAGGGATACAATGAGCAGTTCTTC.

Of note for this clone: Within the sample, other DNA sequences also encode this same CDR3. The V gene is TRBV7-2, the J gene TRBJ1-2, with D perhaps TRBD1 (5 bases). The CDR3 has 14 amino acids. The germline gives CDR1 SGHTA, CDR2 FQGNSA. V was shortened by 3 bases and J by 2 bases, with 10 bases between the two germline ends. CDR3 in DNA: TGTGCCAGCAGCTTGCGGGGGGGGAACTATGGCTACACCTTC. Its translation: CASSLRGGNYGYTF.

This clone was picked up one time. The chain joins TRBV1 to TRBJ2-1; the table assigns TRBD2, which was not confirmed against the DNA. TRBV1 is noted as a pseudogene. CDR3 length: 17 residues. CDR3 sequence: CTSSQEFGGSSYNEQFF. The CDR3, as DNA: TGCACCAGCAGCCAAGAGTTCGGGGGAAGCTCCTACAATGAGCAGTTCTTC.

The genes are TRBV4-1 and TRBJ2-4; the D is unclear. This CDR3 is 18 amino acids long. Trimming left V 0 bases short and J 0 bases short, with 15 bases between. Germline V gene data show CDR1 as MGHRA and CDR2 as YSYEKL. The CDR3 sequence: CASSQENGRPLAKNIQYF. In DNA, the CDR3 is TGCGCCAGCAGCCAAGAGAATGGGCGGCCTTTAGCCAAAAACATTCAGTACTTC.

Regarding this clone: Because it lacks the conserved phenylalanine or tryptophan at the end, this CDR3 is likely a read error. The DNA is omitted, as the CDR3 cannot be located on it reliably, and the CDR3 follows TCRdb's listing. The V gene is TRBV2, the J gene TRBJ1-2. From its first to its last residue, the CDR3 has 11 amino acids. Germline V gene data show CDR1 as SNHLY and CDR2 as FYNNEI. CDR3 sequence reads: CASRAGDSMIV.

The chain's CDR3 is CATQVFPYEQYF. Here the CDR3 DNA reads TGTGCCACTCAGGTTTTCCCTTACGAGCAGTACTTC. The rearrangement joins TRBV28 to TRBJ2-7; no clear D gene. The CDR3 runs 12 residues. Germline V lookup: CDR1 MDHEN, CDR2 SYDVKM. Trimming pared 10 bases from V and 4 bases from J, leaving 14 bases between.

The CDR3 bases are TGTGCCAGCAGCTTAAATAGCGGGAGGGCCCATGAGCAGTTCTTC. Its protein is CASSLNSGRAHEQFF. This chain connects TRBV7-9 to TRBJ2-1; 11 bases line up with TRBD2. With 2 bases clipped from V and 8 bases from J, the junction kept 5 bases outside the gene matches. The CDR3 consists of 15 residues. CDR1 SEHNR and CDR2 FQNEAQ come from the germline V gene (reference sequence).

The V and J genes are TRBV7-2 and TRBJ2-7; D may be TRBD1 or TRBD2 (6 bases each). The germline V gene encodes CDR1 SGHTA and CDR2 FQGNSA. This CDR3 has 16 residues. Deletions cut 1 base from V and 0 bases from J, with 13 bases between. This chain's CDR3 is CASSLVGGPSSYEQYV. The CDR3 DNA is TGTGCCAGCAGCTTAGTGGGGGGCCCCAGCTCCTACGAGCAGTACGTC.

Of note for this clone: In the same sample, other DNA sequences code for this CDR3. This chain uses TRBV7-2 with TRBJ1-2, with TRBD1 matching over 10 bases. Germline V gene data show CDR1 as SGHTA and CDR2 as FQGNSA. Trimming at V came to 1 base and at J to 2 bases, leaving 1 base not matched to a gene. The CDR3 is 15 residues long. CDR3 in DNA: TGTGCCAGCAGCTTAGTGGGACAGGGGAACTATGGCTACACCTTC. This gives the protein CASSLVGQGNYGYTF.

J is TRBJ2-6 and V is TRBV6-2 or TRBV6-3, with D unclear. CDR1 is MNHEY and CDR2 is SVGEGT in the germline V gene. The V end was cut by 2 bases, the J end by 0 bases, with 5 bases between. This CDR3 has 15 residues. The CDR3 spells CASSYGNSGANVLTF. The CDR3 region has the DNA TGTGCCAGCAGTTACGGAAACTCTGGGGCCAACGTCCTGACTTTC.

The chain recombines TRBV5-1 with TRBJ2-5; 8 bases match TRBD1. Germline V gene data show CDR1 as SGHRS and CDR2 as YFSETQ. This CDR3 has 15 amino acids. V gave up 4 bases and J gave up 5 bases; unmatched junction bases: 10. CDR3 nucleotide sequence: TGCGCCAGCAGCACGGGACAGGAAGGAGTGGAGACCCAGTACTTC. Encoded protein: CASSTGQEGVETQYF.

The V call is TRBV10-1, the J call TRBJ1-1; D may be TRBD1 (6 bases). Germline-derived CDR1 and CDR2 are WNHNN and SYGVQD (reference sequence). The V gene lost 7 bases and the J gene lost 1 base, with 13 bases spanning the gap. The CDR3 covers 14 residues. For the CDR3, the DNA is TGCGCCAGCATCCCCGGGGGCCCGAACACTGAAGCTTTCTTT. Its protein product is CASIPGGPNTEAFF.

The chain is built from TRBV6-5 and TRBJ1-1; D gene ambiguous. The CDR3 sequence is 13 residues long. Between the trimmed V and J ends, which lost 2 bases and 6 bases, there was a span of 10 bases. From germline, CDR1 is MNHEY and CDR2 SVGAGI. The chain's CDR3 is CASSYTRQSEAFF. In DNA form, the CDR3 reads TGTGCCAGCAGTTACACCAGACAATCTGAAGCTTTCTTT.

The chain uses TRBV9 and TRBJ2-3; D gene unclear. Trimming removed 2 bases from V and 0 bases from J, with 10 bases in between. CDR3 length equals 15 residues. CDR1 and CDR2 (germline): SGDLS, YYNGEE. The CDR3 protein is CASSVHGYSTDTQYF. DNA for the CDR3: TGTGCCAGCAGCGTCCACGGCTATAGCACAGATACGCAGTATTTT.

In this sample, this clone turned up a few times. The rearrangement uses TRBV6-4 and TRBJ2-1, with 13 nucleotides matching TRBD2. Germline V lookup: CDR1 MRHNA, CDR2 SNTAGT. The J segment lost 8 bases and the V segment lost 6 bases, leaving 16 bases of the junction unmatched. CDR3 length: 18 amino acids. CDR3 DNA: TGTGCCAGCAGCCGCCACCCCACGGGACTAGCGGGAACCCATGAGCAGTTCTTC. Amino acids: CASSRHPTGLAGTHEQFF.

The genes are TRBV5-6 and TRBJ2-5; 12 nucleotides match TRBD2. Looked up from germline, CDR1 is SGHDT and CDR2 is YYEEEE. The CDR3 has 16 amino acids. Trimming at V came to 0 bases and at J to 5 bases, leaving 5 bases not matched to a gene. The CDR3 DNA reads as TGTGCCAGCAGCTTGGGACTAGCGGGAGCAGGTGAGACCCAGTACTTC. Amino acids: CASSLGLAGAGETQYF.

This clone has more than one count but fewer than ten. J is TRBJ1-3 and V is TRBV9, with unresolved D. Germline-derived CDR1 and CDR2 are SGDLS and YYNGEE. CDR3 length: 16 residues. The V end was cut by 2 bases, the J end by 0 bases, with 12 bases between. The CDR3 loop is CASSVAQLGSGNTIYF. The CDR3 DNA follows: TGTGCCAGCAGCGTTGCCCAGTTGGGCTCTGGAAACACCATATATTTT.

V gene TRBV4-1 combines with J gene TRBJ1-5; TRBD1 is a possible D gene (5 bases). This CDR3 spans 16 amino acids. Trimming left V 0 bases short and J 0 bases short, with 9 bases between. Germline-derived CDR1 and CDR2 are MGHRA and YSYEKL. Here the CDR3 reads CASSQDRVFSNQPQHF. For the CDR3, the DNA is TGCGCCAGCAGCCAAGACAGGGTGTTTAGCAATCAGCCCCAGCATTTT.